The 29 T cell receptor beta chains presented below share a single source sample, sequenced in a study of TIL therapy for anti-PD-1-resistant metastatic lung cancer. Described time point: pre-treatment sample, taken before nivolumab and TIL therapy. The immunoSEQ assay was v3. Produced via immunoSEQ multiplex PCR; TCRdb's table is partial and in-frame only. Of about 52,000 clones listed, 79% are singletons. Here the sequenced sample was blood, taken at baseline. The source is a woman aged 30-79 years with non-small cell lung cancer.

The chain carries TRBV10-3 and TRBJ2-1; 13 bases match TRBD2. The CDR3 runs 16 residues. Germline assignment: CDR1 ENHRY and CDR2 SYGVKD. V lost 3 bases to trimming and J lost 7 bases; unmatched junction nucleotides: 6. CDR3 loop: CAISDPTSGRVNEQFF. For the CDR3, the DNA is TGTGCCATCAGTGACCCCACTAGCGGGAGGGTTAATGAGCAGTTCTTC.

This clone has only one observation. The V and J genes are TRBV10-3 and TRBJ1-2, with a tentative D call TRBD1 (6 bases). The germline CDR1 and CDR2 sequences are ENHRY and SYGVKD. There are 14 residues in the CDR3. Trimming left V 4 bases short and J 3 bases short, with 12 bases between. CDR3 region: CAISAGGQDYGYTF. CDR3 DNA: TGTGCCATCAGTGCTGGGGGACAAGACTATGGCTACACCTTC.

The genes are TRBV10-2 and TRBJ2-2; no clear D gene. Germline loops: CDR1 WSHSY, CDR2 SAAADI. V lost 4 bases, J lost 4 bases, and 4 bases lay in between. The CDR3 is 12 amino acids. The CDR3 loop reads CASSVSTGELFF. The CDR3 DNA sequence: TGCGCCAGCAGTGTCAGCACCGGGGAGCTGTTTTTT.

The chain couples TRBV5-1 to TRBJ2-3; TRBD1 aligns across 7 bases. Per germline, CDR1 SGHRS and CDR2 YFSETQ. Trimming took 2 bases from V and 1 from J; bases not matched to a gene: 4. This CDR3 spans 15 amino acids. This CDR3 is CASSLSDRGTDTQYF. The CDR3 region has the DNA TGCGCCAGCAGCTTATCCGACAGGGGCACAGATACGCAGTATTTT.

The chain is built from TRBV7-2 and TRBJ1-1, with 9 bases that match TRBD1. The length of the CDR3 is 17 residues. V was clipped by 1 base and J by 1 base; unmatched bases: 7. CDR1 and CDR2 from the germline V gene are SGHTA and FQGNSA. The CDR3 DNA sequence: TGTGCCAGCAGCTTAGGCGGGACAGGGATGTCGAACACTGAAGCTTTCTTT. This gives the protein CASSLGGTGMSNTEAFF.

This chain uses TRBV27 with TRBJ2-7; D possibly corresponds to TRBD1 (6 bases). Trimming took 2 bases from V and 0 from J, leaving 11 bases between them. The CDR3 spans 15 residues. The germline V gene encodes CDR1 MNHEY and CDR2 SMNVEV (reference sequence). The CDR3 is CASSLGTGSSYEQYF. DNA for the CDR3: TGTGCCAGCAGTTTAGGCACAGGGTCCTCCTACGAGCAGTACTTC.

The CDR3 here is CASSRGLAGTHWYEQYF. The DNA for the CDR3 is TGCGCCAGCAGCCGGGGACTAGCGGGAACGCATTGGTACGAGCAGTACTTC. J is TRBJ2-7 and V is TRBV5-1, with 13 bases matching TRBD2. This CDR3 region has 17 residues. J lost 4 bases, V lost 4 bases, and 11 bases had no gene match. Germline lookup yields CDR1 SGHRS and CDR2 YFSETQ.

This clone was detected only once. This chain connects TRBV9 to TRBJ1-2, with D possibly matching TRBD1 (6 bases). CDR3 length equals 14 residues. Germline V lookup: CDR1 SGDLS, CDR2 YYNGEE. Trimming pared 0 bases from V and 7 bases from J, leaving 13 bases between. The CDR3 here is CASSVGYGGLGYTF. CDR3 nucleotides: TGTGCCAGCAGCGTAGGCTACGGGGGGCTTGGCTACACCTTC.

The chain has TRBV6-1 and TRBJ2-7; 7 nucleotides match TRBD1. The CDR3 covers 13 residues. The germline CDR1 and CDR2 sequences are MNHNS and SASEGT. Losses at the gene ends were 8 bases for V and 3 bases for J; bases not matched to a gene: 7. This CDR3 is CASSFGTDYEQYF. The CDR3, as DNA: TGTGCCAGCTCGTTCGGGACAGACTACGAGCAGTACTTC.

The CDR3 spells CASSLGDSPYNEQFF. The CDR3 DNA is TGTGCCAGCAGCTTAGGGGACAGCCCCTACAATGAGCAGTTCTTC. The chain has TRBV11-3 and TRBJ2-1; 7 bases map to TRBD1. CDR3 length: 15 residues. Looked up from germline, CDR1 is SGHNT and CDR2 is YENEEA. V gave up 1 base and J gave up 2 bases; unmatched junction bases: 2.

The chain is built from TRBV6-8 and TRBJ2-2; D is unresolved. V was cut by 6 bases and J by 6 bases, with 11 bases left in between. The germline V gene encodes CDR1 MNHGY and CDR2 SAAAGT. This CDR3 comprises 13 residues. The CDR3 region is CASSPHRPGELFF. The DNA for the CDR3 is TGTGCCAGCAGCCCCCATAGGCCCGGGGAGCTGTTTTTT.

The chain combines TRBV7-8 with TRBJ2-5; 9 bases fit TRBD1. The CDR3 loop spans 14 amino acids. The junction had 5 bases not matched to a gene; V was cut back by 6 bases and J by 3 bases. Germline V lookup: CDR1 SGHVS, CDR2 FQNEAQ. The CDR3 here is CASSPGQGEETQYF. CDR3 nucleotide sequence: TGTGCCAGCAGTCCGGGACAGGGAGAAGAGACCCAGTACTTC.

The chain is built from TRBV27 and TRBJ2-1; 9 positions agree with TRBD1. This CDR3 spans 15 amino acids. Trimming took 3 bases from V and 7 from J; bases not matched to a gene: 7. Germline V gives CDR1 MNHEY, CDR2 SMNVEV (reference sequence). The DNA of the CDR3 is TGTGCCAGCAGTTTTTCCGGGACAGGGTGGAATGAGCAGTTCTTC. This translates into CASSFSGTGWNEQFF.

This clone was counted between two and nine times. This rearrangement joins TRBV7-9 to TRBJ1-4; 10 nucleotides agree with TRBD1. Germline V CDR1 and CDR2: SEHNR, FQNEAQ (reference sequence). Trimming removed 5 bases from V and 7 bases from J; junction bases left unmatched: 10. The CDR3 is 16 amino acids. The DNA of the CDR3 is TGTGCCAGCAGCCCCGGGACAGGGGTTGATGCTGAAAAACTGTTTTTT. It specifies CASSPGTGVDAEKLFF. The complete variable domain, with remaining parts taken from reference TRBV7-9 and TRBJ1-4, reads DTGVSQNPRHKITKRGQNVTFRCDPISEHNRLYWYRQTLGQGPEFLTYFQNEAQLEKSRLLSDRFSAERPKGSFSTLEIQRTEQGDSAMYLCASSPGTGVDAEKLFFGSGTQLSVL.

The chain links TRBV19 to TRBJ1-6; D not resolved. The ends were cut back, 3 bases at V and 0 bases at J, with 15 bases in the middle. The CDR3 spans 18 residues. Germline loops: CDR1 LNHDA, CDR2 SQIVND (reference sequence). The CDR3 DNA is TGTGCCAGTAGTATTATGATGATGCCGAGCTCCTATAATTCACCCCTCCACTTT. It translates to CASSIMMMPSSYNSPLHF.

The V gene is TRBV7-2, the J gene TRBJ2-7; 8 bases line up with TRBD2. The CDR3 is made up of 14 amino acids. V lost 4 bases, J lost 5 bases, and 7 bases stayed unmatched. Germline loops: CDR1 SGHTA, CDR2 FQGNSA. The CDR3 is CASSSSGSFNEQYF. CDR3 in DNA: TGTGCCAGCAGCTCTAGCGGGTCATTTAACGAGCAGTACTTC.

The V gene is TRBV6-6, the J gene TRBJ2-3; 9 bases are a match to TRBD1. Trimming cost V 6 bases and J 1 base; bases outside gene matches: 8. The length of the CDR3 is 16 residues. Germline CDR1 reads MNHNY; CDR2 reads SVGAGI (reference sequence). Written as DNA, the CDR3 is TGTGCCAGCAGGAACCACCGGGACAGGGGCACAGATACGCAGTATTTT. It specifies CASRNHRDRGTDTQYF.

V gene TRBV6-5 combines with J gene TRBJ2-1; the D is unclear. Per the germline V gene, CDR1 is MNHEY and CDR2 is SVGAGI. Between the trimmed V and J ends, which lost 0 bases and 5 bases, there was a span of 8 bases. The CDR3 has 14 amino acids. The CDR3 spells CASSYSNSHNEQFF. The CDR3 region has the DNA TGTGCCAGCAGTTACTCAAACAGTCACAATGAGCAGTTCTTC.

The chain couples TRBV7-6 to TRBJ2-1; D gene unclear. CDR3 length: 13 residues. The V gene lost 2 bases and the J gene lost 6 bases, with 8 bases spanning the gap. Looked up from germline, CDR1 is SGHVS and CDR2 is FNYEAQ. CDR3 protein: CASSLSPPNEQFF. The CDR3 DNA reads as TGTGCCAGCAGCTTAAGCCCCCCCAATGAGCAGTTCTTC.

The chain is built from TRBV30 and TRBJ2-1; D ambiguous. Per germline, CDR1 GTSNPN and CDR2 SVGIG (reference sequence). V was cut by 0 bases and J by 9 bases, with 9 bases left in between. The CDR3 contains 12 residues. The CDR3 bases are TGTGCCTGGAGTGTGTTAGGGATTGAGCAGTTCTTC. It codes for CAWSVLGIEQFF.

The chain has TRBV7-2 and TRBJ1-1; D not resolved. V gave up 0 bases and J gave up 4 bases, with 6 bases separating them. The CDR3 is made up of 13 amino acids. Germline lookup yields CDR1 SGHTA and CDR2 FQGNSA. The CDR3 sequence is CASSLAQGTEAFF. For the CDR3, the DNA is TGTGCCAGCAGCTTAGCGCAAGGCACTGAAGCTTTCTTT.

The rearrangement uses TRBV4-1 and TRBJ2-7; 12 bases agree with TRBD2. The CDR3 runs 17 residues. Losses at the gene ends were 2 bases for V and 3 bases for J; bases not matched to a gene: 8. Germline V lookup: CDR1 MGHRA, CDR2 YSYEKL. The CDR3 DNA reads as TGCGCCAGCAGCCAACAACTAGCGGGAGGCCAAGTCTACGAGCAGTACTTC. Its translation: CASSQQLAGGQVYEQYF.

The CDR3 region has the DNA TGTGCCAGCAGCTTAGGGTTAGGGGGCGGGGGCTACACCTTC. This translates into CASSLGLGGGGYTF. The chain uses TRBV7-2 and TRBJ1-2; 7 nucleotides match TRBD1. CDR1 is SGHTA and CDR2 is FQGNSA in the germline V gene. The CDR3 consists of 14 residues. Trimming at V came to 1 base and at J to 8 bases, leaving 7 bases not matched to a gene.

The J gene is TRBJ1-2, the V gene TRBV27; 8 nucleotides match TRBD1. J lost 1 base, V lost 6 bases, and 10 bases had no gene match. From germline, CDR1 is MNHEY and CDR2 SMNVEV (reference sequence). The CDR3 is made up of 16 amino acids. The CDR3: CASRPDLGQGNYGYTF. The DNA for the CDR3 is TGTGCCAGCAGACCCGACCTTGGACAGGGTAACTATGGCTACACCTTC.

This chain uses TRBV4-2 with TRBJ2-3; no clear D. This CDR3 has 14 amino acids. The V end was cut by 4 bases, the J end by 4 bases, with 12 bases between. From germline, CDR1 is LGHNA and CDR2 YNFKEQ. The CDR3, as DNA: TGTGCCAGCAGCCCATCCCTCCGCCCAGATACGCAGTATTTT. Its translation is CASSPSLRPDTQYF.

This clone was counted a single time. This chain connects TRBV9 to TRBJ2-7; 9 nucleotides agree with TRBD2. This CDR3 has 14 amino acids. V gave up 3 bases and J gave up 7 bases; unmatched junction bases: 8. Germline V gives CDR1 SGDLS, CDR2 YYNGEE. The CDR3 bases are TGTGCCAGCAGCGACCCAGCGGGAGGAGGGGAGCAGTACTTC. This sequence encodes CASSDPAGGGEQYF.

This chain connects TRBV7-9 to TRBJ2-1, with TRBD2 matching 13 bases. Germline CDR1 is SEHNR and CDR2 is FQNEAQ (reference sequence). CDR3 length: 15 residues. Trimming removed 4 bases from V and 8 bases from J; junction bases left unmatched: 5. Here the CDR3 DNA reads TGTGCCAGCAGCTCTACTAGCGGGAGGGCCGATGAGCAGTTCTTC. It specifies CASSSTSGRADEQFF.

The V and J genes are TRBV2 and TRBJ2-1; TRBD2 matches at 9 bases. V gave up 5 bases and J gave up 5 bases; unmatched junction bases: 4. Germline V CDR1 and CDR2: SNHLY, FYNNEI. The CDR3 is made up of 14 amino acids. The CDR3 DNA is TGTGCCAGCAGTCAGGCGGGAGGGGACAATGAGCAGTTCTTC. This sequence encodes CASSQAGGDNEQFF.

The chain joins TRBV7-6 to TRBJ1-2, with D perhaps matching TRBD1 (5 bases). The length of the CDR3 is 15 residues. CDR1 is SGHVS, CDR2 FNYEAQ, per germline. V lost 1 base, J lost 3 bases, and 12 bases lay in between. CDR3 sequence reads: CASSLGATADYGYTF. CDR3 sequence (DNA): TGTGCCAGCAGCTTAGGCGCGACAGCCGACTATGGCTACACCTTC.